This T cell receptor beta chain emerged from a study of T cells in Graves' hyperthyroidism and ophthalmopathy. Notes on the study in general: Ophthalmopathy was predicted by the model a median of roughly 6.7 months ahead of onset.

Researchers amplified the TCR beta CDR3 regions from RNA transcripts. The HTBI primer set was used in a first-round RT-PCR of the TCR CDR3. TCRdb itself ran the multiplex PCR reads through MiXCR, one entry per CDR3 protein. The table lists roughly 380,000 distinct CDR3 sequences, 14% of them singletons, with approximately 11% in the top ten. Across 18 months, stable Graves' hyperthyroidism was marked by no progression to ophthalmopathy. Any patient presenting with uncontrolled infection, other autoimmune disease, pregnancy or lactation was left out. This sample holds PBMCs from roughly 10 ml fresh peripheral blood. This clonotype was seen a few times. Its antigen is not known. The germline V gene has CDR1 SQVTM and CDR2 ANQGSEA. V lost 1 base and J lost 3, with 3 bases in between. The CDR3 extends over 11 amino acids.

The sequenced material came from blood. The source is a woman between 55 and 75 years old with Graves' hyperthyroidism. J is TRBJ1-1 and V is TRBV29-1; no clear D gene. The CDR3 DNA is TGCAGCGTTGAAGTGTACACTGAAGCTTTCTTT. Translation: CSVEVYTEAFF.